Following are 5 T cell receptor beta chains from one sample sequenced in a study of Graves' ophthalmopathy and Graves' hyperthyroidism. Beta-chain TCR CDR3 regions were amplified from RNA transcripts. Following a first-round RT-PCR that used HTBI primers, a second-round multiplex PCR was carried out. TCRdb re-called the multiplex PCR reads through MiXCR, storing one row per CDR3 protein. This repertoire shows hundreds of thousands of distinct CDR3 sequences, 35% to 50% found once; its top ten account for roughly 3%. Input material: peripheral blood. These receptors originate from an adult man with Graves' ophthalmopathy.

The V call is TRBV6-2 or TRBV6-3, the J call TRBJ2-7; D assignment may be TRBD1 or TRBD2 (5 bases each). The CDR3 loop spans 13 amino acids. CDR1 and CDR2 (germline): MNHEY, SVGEGT. Trimming removed 5 bases at V and 6 bases at J, with 14 bases between. This chain's CDR3 is CASSRDGTSEQYF. The DNA for the CDR3 is TGTGCCAGCAGTCGGGACGGAACTAGCGAGCAGTACTTC.

The genes are TRBV15 and TRBJ1-2, with TRBD1 identical over 11 bases. This CDR3 region has 15 residues. The V gene's germline CDR1 is LNHNV and CDR2 YYDKDF (reference sequence). The ends lost 5 bases at V and 1 base at J; junction bases unmatched: 3. The CDR3 sequence is CATSAGQGGNYGYTF. The CDR3 nucleotides are TGTGCCACCAGCGCGGGACAGGGGGGTAACTATGGCTACACCTTC.

Points on this clonotype: Mismatch with germline at one junction end may stem from a read error. CDR3 region: CSAQLGGTNAGELFF. CDR3 DNA sequence: TGCAGTGCCCAGCTGGGGGGTACGAACGCCGGGGAGCTGTTTTTT. V is TRBV20-1 and J is TRBJ2-2; a possible D gene is TRBD2 (6 bases). This CDR3 region has 15 residues. The germline V gene has CDR1 DFQATT and CDR2 SNEGSKA (reference sequence).

The DNA of the CDR3 is TGCGCCAGCAGCTTTGGGGACAGGGTCCTGTCCGAGCAGTACTTC. As protein: CASSFGDRVLSEQYF. The V call is TRBV5-1, the J call TRBJ2-7, with 9 bases fitting TRBD1. The CDR3 loop spans 15 amino acids. Trimming cost V 2 bases and J 6 bases; bases outside gene matches: 9. Germline CDR1 reads SGHRS; CDR2 reads YFSETQ.

This clonotype was seen at least ten times. The chain's CDR3 is CASSIGTGTGELFF. The CDR3 nucleotides are TGTGCCAGTAGTATAGGGACAGGCACCGGGGAGCTGTTTTTT. This chain connects TRBV19 to TRBJ2-2; 7 positions agree with TRBD1. Germline assignment: CDR1 LNHDA and CDR2 SQIVND (reference sequence). Germline trimming cut 1 base from V and 4 bases from J; bases unmatched to any gene: 0. CDR3 size: 14 residues.